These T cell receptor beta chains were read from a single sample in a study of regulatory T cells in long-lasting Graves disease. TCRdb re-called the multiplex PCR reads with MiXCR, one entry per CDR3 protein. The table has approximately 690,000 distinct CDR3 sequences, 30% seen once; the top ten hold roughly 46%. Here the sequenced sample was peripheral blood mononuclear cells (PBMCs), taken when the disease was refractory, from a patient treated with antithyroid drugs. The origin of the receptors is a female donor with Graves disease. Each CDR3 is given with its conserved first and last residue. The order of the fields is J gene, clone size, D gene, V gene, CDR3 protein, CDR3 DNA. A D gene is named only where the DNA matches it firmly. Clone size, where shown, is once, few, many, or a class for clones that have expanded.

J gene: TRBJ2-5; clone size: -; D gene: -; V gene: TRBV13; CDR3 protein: CASSLARAPKETQYF; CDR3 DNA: TGTGCCAGCAGCTTAGCTCGGGCACCAAAAGAGACCCAGTACTTC
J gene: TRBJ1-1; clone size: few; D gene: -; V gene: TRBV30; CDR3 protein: CAWSSVYTEAFF; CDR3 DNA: TGTGCCTGGTCATCAGTGTACACTGAAGCTTTCTTT
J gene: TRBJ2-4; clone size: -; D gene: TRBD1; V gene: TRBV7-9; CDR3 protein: CASSLGTGWSKNIQYF; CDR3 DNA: TGTGCCAGCAGCTTAGGGACAGGGTGGTCCAAAAACATTCAGTACTTC
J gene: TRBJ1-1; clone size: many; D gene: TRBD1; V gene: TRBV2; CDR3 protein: CASSRQGLTEAFF; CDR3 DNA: TGTGCCAGCAGCAGACAGGGTTTGACTGAAGCTTTCTTT
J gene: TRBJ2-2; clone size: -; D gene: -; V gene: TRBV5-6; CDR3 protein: CASSFLTDLTGELFF; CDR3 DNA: TGTGCCAGCAGCTTTCTGACAGATCTCACCGGGGAGCTGTTTTTT
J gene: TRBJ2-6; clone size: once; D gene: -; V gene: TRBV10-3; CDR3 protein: CAISDTGLAYSGANVLTF; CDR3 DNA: TGTGCCATCAGTGACACAGGGTTGGCGTACTCTGGGGCCAACGTCCTGACTTTC
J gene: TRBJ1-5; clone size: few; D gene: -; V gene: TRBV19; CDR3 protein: CASSMGVVGQPQHF; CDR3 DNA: TGTGCCAGTAGTATGGGGGTGGTCGGTCAGCCCCAGCATTTT
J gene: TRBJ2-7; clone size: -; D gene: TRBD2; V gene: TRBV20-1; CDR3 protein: CSIHRALAGESSYEKYF; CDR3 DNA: TGCAGTATCCACAGGGCTCTAGCGGGGGAGAGCTCCTACGAGAAGTACTTC
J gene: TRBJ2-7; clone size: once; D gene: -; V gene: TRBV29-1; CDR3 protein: CSLWRWGRGYEQYF; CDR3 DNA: TGCAGCCTGTGGAGGTGGGGTCGGGGCTACGAGCAGTACTTC
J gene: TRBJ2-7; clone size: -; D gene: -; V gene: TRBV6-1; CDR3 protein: CASSLGQSGPYEQYF; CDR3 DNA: TGTGCCAGCAGTCTTGGACAGAGTGGGCCCTACGAGCAGTACTTC
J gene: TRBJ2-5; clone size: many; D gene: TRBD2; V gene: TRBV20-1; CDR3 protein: CSATSEGLAGGETQYF; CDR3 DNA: TGCAGTGCTACCTCCGAGGGACTAGCGGGAGGAGAGACCCAGTACTTC
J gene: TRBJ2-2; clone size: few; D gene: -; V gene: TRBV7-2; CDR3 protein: CASSLERVGGELFF; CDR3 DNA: TGTGCCAGCAGCTTGGAACGGGTCGGCGGGGAGCTGTTTTTT
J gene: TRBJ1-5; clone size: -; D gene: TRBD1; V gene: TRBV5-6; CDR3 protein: CASSTGQVNQPQHF; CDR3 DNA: TGTGCCAGCAGCACGGGACAGGTCAATCAGCCCCAGCATTTT
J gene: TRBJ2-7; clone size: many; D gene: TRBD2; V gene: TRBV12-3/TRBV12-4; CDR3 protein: CASQVILAGGVEQYF; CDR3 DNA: TGTGCCAGCCAAGTCATCCTAGCGGGAGGGGTCGAGCAGTACTTC
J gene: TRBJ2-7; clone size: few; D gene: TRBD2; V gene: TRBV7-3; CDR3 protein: CASSPHSSGTSGSRYEQYF; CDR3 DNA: TGTGCCAGCAGCCCACATTCCTCCGGGACTAGCGGGAGTAGGTACGAGCAGTACTTC
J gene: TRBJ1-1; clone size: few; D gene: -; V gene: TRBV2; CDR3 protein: CASSGPAMNTEAFF; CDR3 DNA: TGTGCCAGCAGTGGACCCGCTATGAACACTGAAGCTTTCTTT
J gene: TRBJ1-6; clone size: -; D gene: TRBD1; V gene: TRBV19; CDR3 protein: CASSTSGGSDSPLHF; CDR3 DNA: TGTGCCAGTAGTACTTCAGGGGGATCGGATTCACCCCTCCACTTT
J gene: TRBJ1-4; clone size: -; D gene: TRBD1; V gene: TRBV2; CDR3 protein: CASSGQGGTNEKLFF; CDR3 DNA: TGTGCCAGCAGCGGGCAGGGGGGGACTAATGAAAAACTGTTTTTT
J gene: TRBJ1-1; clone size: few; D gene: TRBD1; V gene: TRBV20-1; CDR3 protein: CSARGGTGIAEAFF; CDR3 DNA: TGCAGTGCTCGAGGGGGGACAGGGATCGCTGAAGCTTTCTTT
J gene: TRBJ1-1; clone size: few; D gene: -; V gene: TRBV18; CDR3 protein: CASSPPVSTEAFF; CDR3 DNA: TGTGCCAGCTCACCACCGGTCAGCACTGAAGCTTTCTTT
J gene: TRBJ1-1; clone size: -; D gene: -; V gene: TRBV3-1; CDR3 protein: CASSQILRGTEAFF; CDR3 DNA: TGTGCCAGCAGCCAAATTCTCAGGGGCACTGAAGCTTTCTTT
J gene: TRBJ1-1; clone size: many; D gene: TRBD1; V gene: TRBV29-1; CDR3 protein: CSVGGTGAGNTEAFF; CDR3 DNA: TGCAGCGTGGGAGGGACAGGGGCAGGGAACACTGAAGCTTTCTTT
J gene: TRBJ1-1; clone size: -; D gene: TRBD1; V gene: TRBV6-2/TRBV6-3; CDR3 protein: CASRIGQGKAFF; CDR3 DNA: TGTGCCAGCAGGATCGGACAGGGGAAAGCTTTCTTT
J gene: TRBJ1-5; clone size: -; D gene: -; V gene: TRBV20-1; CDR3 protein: CSARDEPEQLNQPQHF; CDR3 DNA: TGCAGTGCTAGAGATGAGCCTGAGCAGCTAAATCAGCCCCAGCATTTT
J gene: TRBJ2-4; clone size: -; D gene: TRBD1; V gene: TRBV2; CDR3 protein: CASSGQGQNIQYF; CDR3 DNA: TGTGCCAGCAGCGGACAGGGCCAAAACATTCAGTACTTC
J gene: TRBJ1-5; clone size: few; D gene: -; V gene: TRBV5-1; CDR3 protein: CASSPDSYGSNQPQHF; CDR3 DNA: TGCGCCAGCAGCCCCGACAGCTATGGAAGCAATCAGCCCCAGCATTTT
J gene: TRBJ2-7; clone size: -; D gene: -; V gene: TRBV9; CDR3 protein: CASSKLGSSYEQYF; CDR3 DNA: TGTGCCAGCAGTAAATTGGGGTCCTCCTACGAGCAGTACTTC
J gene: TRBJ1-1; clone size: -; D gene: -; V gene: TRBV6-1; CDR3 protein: CASSELQGGTEAFF; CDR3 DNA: TGTGCCAGCAGTGAACTGCAGGGTGGGACTGAAGCTTTCTTT
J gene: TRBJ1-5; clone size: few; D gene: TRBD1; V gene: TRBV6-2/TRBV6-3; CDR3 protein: CASATGESNQPQHF; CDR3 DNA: TGTGCCAGCGCGACAGGGGAGAGCAATCAGCCCCAGCATTTT
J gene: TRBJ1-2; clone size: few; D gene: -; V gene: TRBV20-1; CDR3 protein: CSASAGAGGGGYTF; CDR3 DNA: TGCAGTGCTAGCGCGGGCGCGGGGGGCGGTGGCTACACCTTC
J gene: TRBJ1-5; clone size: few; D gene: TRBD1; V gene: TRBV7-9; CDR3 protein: CASSLFGGDRDQPQHF; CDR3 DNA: TGTGCCAGCAGCTTATTTGGCGGGGACAGAGATCAGCCCCAGCATTTT
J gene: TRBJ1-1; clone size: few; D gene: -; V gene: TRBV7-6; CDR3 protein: CASSKKTDTEAFF; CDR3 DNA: TGTGCCAGCAGCAAAAAGACCGACACTGAAGCTTTCTTT
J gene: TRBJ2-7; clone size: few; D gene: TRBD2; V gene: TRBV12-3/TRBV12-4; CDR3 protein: CASSLFGGSYEQYF; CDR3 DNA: TGTGCCAGCTCTCTTTTTGGCGGGAGTTACGAGCAGTACTTC
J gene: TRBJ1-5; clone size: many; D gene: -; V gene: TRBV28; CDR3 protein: CASRPNRGNQPQHF; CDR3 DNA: TGTGCCAGCAGGCCTAACAGGGGCAATCAGCCCCAGCATTTT
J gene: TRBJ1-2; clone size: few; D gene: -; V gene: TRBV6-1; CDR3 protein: CASSEPPGAGNGYTF; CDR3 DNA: TGTGCCAGCAGTGAACCCCCGGGGGCGGGCAATGGCTACACCTTC
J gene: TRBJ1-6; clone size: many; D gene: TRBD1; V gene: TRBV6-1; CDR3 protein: CASSRRDRGNSPLHF; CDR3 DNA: TGTGCCAGCAGTCGCCGGGACAGGGGGAATTCACCCCTCCACTTT
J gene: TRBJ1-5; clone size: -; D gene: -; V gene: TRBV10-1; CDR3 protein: CASSGSLNQPQHF; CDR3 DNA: TGCGCCAGCAGTGGGTCCCTAAATCAGCCCCAGCATTTT
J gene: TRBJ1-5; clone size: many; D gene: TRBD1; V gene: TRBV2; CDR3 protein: CASRGDSSNQPQHF; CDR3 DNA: TGTGCCAGCCGGGGGGACAGTAGCAATCAGCCCCAGCATTTT
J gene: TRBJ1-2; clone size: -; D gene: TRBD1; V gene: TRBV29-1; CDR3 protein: CSVEGQELNYGYTF; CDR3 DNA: TGTAGCGTAGAAGGACAGGAGCTGAACTATGGCTACACCTTC
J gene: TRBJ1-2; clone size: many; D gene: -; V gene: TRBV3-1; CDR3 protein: CASSQGSNGYTF; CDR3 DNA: TGTGCCAGCAGCCAAGGGAGTAATGGCTACACCTTC
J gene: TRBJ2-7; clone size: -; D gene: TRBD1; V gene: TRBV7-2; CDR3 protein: CASSFLGQDYEQYF; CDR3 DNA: TGTGCCAGCAGCTTCCTAGGACAGGACTACGAGCAGTACTTC
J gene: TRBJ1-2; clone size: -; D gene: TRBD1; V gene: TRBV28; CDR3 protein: CASSTAPGQEFVGYGYTF; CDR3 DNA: TGTGCCAGCAGCACGGCTCCGGGACAGGAGTTTGTTGGGTATGGCTACACCTTC
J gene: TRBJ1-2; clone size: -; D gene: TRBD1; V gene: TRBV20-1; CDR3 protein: CSARTGTGGHGYTF; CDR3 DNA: TGCAGTGCTAGAACCGGGACAGGGGGCCATGGCTACACCTTC